Listed below are T cell receptor beta chains from one sample, sequenced in a study of identical twins. One entry per CDR3 protein, called by TCRdb with MiXCR from the 5' RACE reads. The data contain 510,000 or so distinct CDR3 sequences, over 12% of them singletons. This sample was shared with a second study, whose subject was yellow fever vaccine responses in identical twins.

Sequencing was done on a sample of CD4+ T cells sorted from blood. These receptors were collected from a woman aged 18-29 years in good health. The CDR3 runs from the conserved cysteine through the conserved F or W. D genes are given only for firm matches. A row's size may be missing; if present it is once, few, many or a size class.

cdr3_nt cdr3_aa j_call d_call v_call clone_size
TGTGCCACCAGCAGACAAATGGGGACAGGGGGGGGTTATGAGCAGTTCTTC CATSRQMGTGGGYEQFF TRBJ2-1 TRBD1 TRBV15 .
TGCAGTGCTCACCGGGACACCAATTCACCCCTCCACTTT CSAHRDTNSPLHF TRBJ1-6 . TRBV20-1 .
TGTGCCAGCAGTTACATTCTGTCTAGCGGGGCGAACCAAGAGACCCAGTACTTC CASSYILSSGANQETQYF TRBJ2-5 TRBD2 TRBV6-5 few
TGTGCCAGCAGTGAAAGGTTCTCCGGGACAGGGCCCCCTGGCTACACCTTC CASSERFSGTGPPGYTF TRBJ1-2 TRBD1 TRBV6-1 .
TGTGCCAGCAGTTACGACAGGGTTTCACGAGAAAAGTACAATGAGCAGTTCTTC CASSYDRVSREKYNEQFF TRBJ2-1 TRBD1 TRBV12-3/TRBV12-4 many
TGTGCCAGCAGACAACCGGGACGCAACACTGAAGCTTTCTTT CASRQPGRNTEAFF TRBJ1-1 . TRBV6-1 few
TGCAGTGCTAGATCAGCGCCCGTGATCACCGGGGAGCTGTTTTTT CSARSAPVITGELFF TRBJ2-2 . TRBV20-1 .
TGTGCCAGCAGCCCCTTTGTCGAAGCCACAGATACGCAGTATTTT CASSPFVEATDTQYF TRBJ2-3 . TRBV5-6 few
TGTGCCAGCAGTCAACCGGGTAGCACAGATACGCAGTATTTT CASSQPGSTDTQYF TRBJ2-3 . TRBV25-1 .
TGTGCCAGCCAATACGGGGGAGATACGCAGTATTTT CASQYGGDTQYF TRBJ2-3 . TRBV2 .
TGCAGCGTTGAAGGACAGGGGGAGTTCAATAGACCTCTGGAGACCCAGTACTTC CSVEGQGEFNRPLETQYF TRBJ2-5 TRBD1 TRBV29-1 .
TGTGCCAGCAGTTACGTGGGGTCAGATACGCAGTATTTT CASSYVGSDTQYF TRBJ2-3 . TRBV6-6 .
TGTGCCAGGACCCGACACGCCTGGGATACGCAGTATTTT CARTRHAWDTQYF TRBJ2-3 . TRBV12-3/TRBV12-4 few
TGTGCCAGCAGCGTCCAGATCCTGACCTCCTACAATGAGCAGTTCTTC CASSVQILTSYNEQFF TRBJ2-1 . TRBV7-8 .
TGTGCCAGCAGTCTGGCAGGGCTCACCGGGGAGCTGTTTTTT CASSLAGLTGELFF TRBJ2-2 . TRBV12-3/TRBV12-4 many
TGTGCCAGCAGCTACGAGGTAGCGGGGATAATGAGCTCCTACAATGAGCAGTTCTTC CASSYEVAGIMSSYNEQFF TRBJ2-1 TRBD2 TRBV11-1 .
TGTGCCAGCAGAATAGCTTCGGGCACAGATACGCAGTATTTT CASRIASGTDTQYF TRBJ2-3 . TRBV6-1 .
TGTGCCAGCAGTTTTGCAAGACTAGCGGGAGGGACCGGGGAGCTGTTTTTT CASSFARLAGGTGELFF TRBJ2-2 TRBD2 TRBV12-3/TRBV12-4 few
TGTGCCATCAGTAACGGTACTAGCGGGAGGAAAGAGACCCAGTACTTC CAISNGTSGRKETQYF TRBJ2-5 TRBD2 TRBV10-3 .
TGCGCCAGCAGCTTGACGTTGCCGACGGGGGGACTAGCGGGAATGACAGATACGCAGTATTTT CASSLTLPTGGLAGMTDTQYF TRBJ2-3 TRBD2 TRBV5-1 few
TGTGCTAGTGGTTTGGTACTTCCAGATACGCAGTATTTT CASGLVLPDTQYF TRBJ2-3 . TRBV12-5 .
TGTGCCAGCAGCTTAGTGTATAGCGGGAGTGGCACCGGGGAGCTGTTTTTT CASSLVYSGSGTGELFF TRBJ2-2 TRBD2 TRBV7-8 few